This TCR beta chain was sequenced for a study of T cells in Graves' hyperthyroidism and ophthalmopathy. Study-level background: Peripheral blood specimens were obtained at initial diagnosis, prior to any treatment. Study-wide findings and caveats: Ophthalmopathy, as predicted by the model, came a median roughly 6.5 months after the prediction.

The germline V gene has CDR1 SGHRS and CDR2 YFSETQ. The trim removed 3 bases at V and 2 bases at J, leaving 8 bases unmatched. CDR3 length: 16 residues. Graves' hyperthyroidism was deemed stable absent ophthalmopathy progression within 18 months. Those with hyperthyroidism were 18 to 65 years old, newly diagnosed, and ill for under 2 months. This clonotype was observed at least ten times. Antigen unknown. Amplified regions were TCR beta CDR3 sequences from RNA transcripts. The HTBI primer set was used in a first-round RT-PCR of the TCR CDR3. Via MiXCR, TCRdb re-called the multiplex PCR reads, giving one row per CDR3 protein. This table holds about 690,000 distinct CDR3 sequences, approximately 15% found once.

V gene TRBV5-1 combines with J gene TRBJ2-3; 8 bases are a match to TRBD2. What was sequenced was blood. This clonotype originated in a man aged 45 to 65 with Graves' hyperthyroidism. The CDR3 bases are TGCGCCAGCAGCTCGGGGAGCGGGAGTCCCACAGATACGCAGTATTTT. Encoded protein: CASSSGSGSPTDTQYF.